The T cell receptor beta chain described here comes from a study of blood T cell repertoires in COVID-19. The protocol was immunoSEQ multiplex PCR, while the TCRdb copy is restricted to in-frame clones and leaves out a portion. The table lists 80,000 to 100,000 clones, roughly 80% of them singletons. The count of this clone is one. V shed 4 bases, J shed 9 bases, and the junction held 5 bases outside the gene matches. The CDR3 spans 14 residues. Germline V CDR1 and CDR2: LGHNT, FRNRAP. Material: peripheral blood. This clonotype originated in a human donor in a cohort sampled during active COVID-19. The chain couples TRBV12-5 to TRBJ2-1; 11 bases are a match to TRBD1. The CDR3 DNA sequence: TGTGCTAGTGGTTCCGGACAGGGGGCAGGTGAGCAGTTCTTC. The encoded protein is CASGSGQGAGEQFF.